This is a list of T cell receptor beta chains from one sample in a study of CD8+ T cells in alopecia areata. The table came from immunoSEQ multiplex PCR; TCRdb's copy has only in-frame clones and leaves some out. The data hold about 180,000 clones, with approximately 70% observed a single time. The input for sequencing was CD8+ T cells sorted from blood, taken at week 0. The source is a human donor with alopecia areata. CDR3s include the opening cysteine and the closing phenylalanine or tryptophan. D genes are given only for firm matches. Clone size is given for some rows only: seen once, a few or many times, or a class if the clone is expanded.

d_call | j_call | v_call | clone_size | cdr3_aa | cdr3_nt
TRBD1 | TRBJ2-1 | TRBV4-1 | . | CASSHQGADNEQFF | TGCGCCAGCAGCCACCAGGGGGCCGACAATGAGCAGTTCTTC
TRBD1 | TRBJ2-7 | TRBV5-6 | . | CASSQLGTGEYEQYF | TGTGCCAGCAGCCAACTAGGGACAGGGGAGTACGAGCAGTACTTC
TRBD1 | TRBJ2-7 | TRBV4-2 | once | CASSPGGNEQYF | TGTGCCAGCAGCCCAGGGGGCAACGAGCAGTACTTC
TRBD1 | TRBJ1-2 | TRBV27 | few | CASSPRGTGGHGYTF | TGTGCCAGCAGTCCGCGCGGAACAGGGGGTCATGGCTACACCTTC
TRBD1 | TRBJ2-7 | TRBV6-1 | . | CASSEGDRSTYEQYF | TGTGCCAGCAGTGAAGGGGACAGGTCTACCTACGAGCAGTACTTC
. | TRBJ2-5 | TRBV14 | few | CASSQELQETQYF | TGTGCCAGCAGCCAAGAATTGCAAGAGACCCAGTACTTC
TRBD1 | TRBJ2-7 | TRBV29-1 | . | CSVEGQKYEQYF | TGCAGCGTTGAGGGACAGAAATACGAGCAGTACTTC
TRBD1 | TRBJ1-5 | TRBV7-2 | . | CASSDNRGLDNQPQHF | TGTGCCAGCAGCGACAACAGGGGGTTGGACAATCAGCCCCAGCATTTT
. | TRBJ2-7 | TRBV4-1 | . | CASSQGTSSYEQYF | TGCGCCAGCAGCCAAGGTACTAGCTCCTACGAGCAGTACTTC
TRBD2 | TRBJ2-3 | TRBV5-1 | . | CASSPTSSGGPNTDTQYF | TGCGCCAGCAGCCCAACCTCTAGCGGGGGGCCAAATACAGATACGCAGTATTTT
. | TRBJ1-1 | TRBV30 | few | CAWSARGTQNTEAFF | TGTGCCTGGAGTGCTCGTGGGACACAAAACACTGAAGCTTTCTTT
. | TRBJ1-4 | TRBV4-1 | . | CASSHHDLFVLHNEKLFF | TGCGCCAGCAGCCACCATGACCTCTTCGTGCTTCATAATGAAAAACTGTTTTTT
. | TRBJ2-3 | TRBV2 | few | CASSEAMRGLADTQYF | TGTGCCAGCAGTGAAGCCATGAGGGGTCTAGCAGATACGCAGTATTTT
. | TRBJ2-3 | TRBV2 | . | CASGEGTDTQYF | TGTGCCAGCGGGGAGGGCACAGATACGCAGTATTTT
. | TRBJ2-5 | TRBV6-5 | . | CASSIRGGVETQYF | TGTGCCAGCAGTATCAGGGGGGGGGTCGAGACCCAGTACTTC
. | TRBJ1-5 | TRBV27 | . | CASSSAGGNQPQHF | TGTGCCAGCAGTTCGGCCGGGGGCAATCAGCCCCAGCATTTT
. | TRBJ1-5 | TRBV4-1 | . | CASSQASVNQPQHF | TGCGCCAGCAGCCAAGCCTCAGTGAATCAGCCCCAGCATTTT
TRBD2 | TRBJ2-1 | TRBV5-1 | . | CASSLFSGGDDEQFF | TGCGCCAGCAGCTTGTTTAGCGGGGGCGACGATGAGCAGTTCTTC
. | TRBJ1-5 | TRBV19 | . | CASSMGQGWSSNQPQHF | TGTGCCAGTAGTATGGGGCAGGGGTGGTCCAGCAATCAGCCCCAGCATTTT
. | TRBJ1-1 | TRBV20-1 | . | CSARLVTEAFF | TGCAGTGCTAGGCTAGTCACTGAAGCTTTCTTT
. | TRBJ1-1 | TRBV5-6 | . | CASSQWGWNTEAFF | TGTGCCAGCAGCCAATGGGGGTGGAACACTGAAGCTTTCTTT
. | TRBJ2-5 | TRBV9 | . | CASSVGGTSQETQYF | TGTGCCAGCAGCGTAGGAGGGACAAGCCAAGAGACCCAGTACTTC
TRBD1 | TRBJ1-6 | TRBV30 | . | CAWNPGSGTGGSPLHF | TGTGCCTGGAACCCCGGGTCCGGGACAGGGGGTTCACCCCTCCACTTT
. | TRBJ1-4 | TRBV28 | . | CASSQGSEKLFF | TGTGCCAGCAGCCAGGGGAGTGAAAAACTGTTTTTT
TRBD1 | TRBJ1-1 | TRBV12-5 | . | CASGWDKTGGLSNTEAFF | TGTGCTAGTGGTTGGGACAAGACAGGGGGCCTAAGTAACACTGAAGCTTTCTTT
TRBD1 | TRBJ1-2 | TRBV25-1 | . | CASSEGTGYYGYTF | TGTGCCAGCAGTGAAGGGACAGGGTATTATGGCTACACCTTC
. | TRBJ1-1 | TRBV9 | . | CASSVVNGAGREAFF | TGTGCCAGCAGCGTAGTAAACGGGGCAGGACGTGAAGCTTTCTTT
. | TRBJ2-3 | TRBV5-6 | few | CASSLGSESSTDTQYF | TGTGCCAGCAGCTTGGGTAGCGAGTCTAGCACAGATACGCAGTATTTT
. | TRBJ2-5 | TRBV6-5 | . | CASKWGPGETQYF | TGTGCCAGCAAGTGGGGGCCGGGGGAGACCCAGTACTTC